These T cell receptor beta chains were read from a single sample in a study of blood T cell repertoires in COVID-19. Sequencing was performed with immunoSEQ multiplex PCR; in TCRdb, only in-frame clones are kept and a portion is missing. The sample records approximately 210,000 clones, 89% being singletons. The material sequenced was PBMCs or T cells enriched from blood (not recorded which). Receptor source: a woman aged 18-35 years who had recovered from COVID-19. CDR3s include the opening cysteine and the closing phenylalanine or tryptophan. D genes are given only for firm matches. Clone sizes are given selectively: once, few, many, or a class where the clone is expanded.

d_call: TRBD1; clone_size: .; j_call: TRBJ2-1; v_call: TRBV3-1/TRBV3-2; cdr3_aa: CASTQRGHKDEQFF; cdr3_nt: TGTGCCAGCACCCAAAGGGGGCATAAGGATGAGCAGTTCTTC
d_call: .; clone_size: .; j_call: TRBJ1-1; v_call: TRBV7-9; cdr3_aa: CASSSNTEAFF; cdr3_nt: TGTGCCAGCAGCTCTAACACTGAAGCTTTCTTT
d_call: .; clone_size: .; j_call: TRBJ1-2; v_call: TRBV20-1; cdr3_aa: CSASSEGDYGYTF; cdr3_nt: TGCAGTGCTAGTAGTGAGGGGGACTATGGCTACACCTTC
d_call: TRBD2; clone_size: .; j_call: TRBJ2-5; v_call: TRBV27; cdr3_aa: CASSLTPTSGGGETQYF; cdr3_nt: TGTGCCAGCAGTTTAACCCCGACTAGCGGGGGCGGGGAGACCCAGTACTTC
d_call: .; clone_size: once; j_call: TRBJ2-1; v_call: TRBV7-9; cdr3_aa: CASSLAQGYDNEQFF; cdr3_nt: TGTGCCAGCAGCTTAGCTCAGGGGTACGACAATGAGCAGTTCTTC
d_call: .; clone_size: once; j_call: TRBJ2-3; v_call: TRBV4-2; cdr3_aa: CASSQDRGSGTDTQYF; cdr3_nt: TGTGCCAGCAGCCAAGATCGAGGGTCGGGCACAGATACGCAGTATTTT
d_call: .; clone_size: .; j_call: TRBJ1-2; v_call: TRBV6-1; cdr3_aa: CASSEALQSPYGYTF; cdr3_nt: TGTGCCAGCAGTGAAGCTTTGCAGTCTCCTTATGGCTACACCTTC
d_call: .; clone_size: .; j_call: TRBJ1-5; v_call: TRBV6-5; cdr3_aa: CASSYGGNNQPQHF; cdr3_nt: TGTGCCAGCAGTTACGGGGGGAACAATCAGCCCCAGCATTTT
d_call: .; clone_size: .; j_call: TRBJ1-2; v_call: TRBV19; cdr3_aa: CASTLTGGNYGYTF; cdr3_nt: TGTGCCAGTACCTTAACGGGGGGTAACTATGGCTACACCTTC
d_call: TRBD1; clone_size: .; j_call: TRBJ2-7; v_call: TRBV29-1; cdr3_aa: CSVESRGRSEQYF; cdr3_nt: TGCAGCGTTGAATCCAGGGGGCGGAGCGAGCAGTACTTC
d_call: TRBD1; clone_size: .; j_call: TRBJ1-5; v_call: TRBV2; cdr3_aa: CASSRDRGNQPQHF; cdr3_nt: TGTGCCAGCAGCCGGGACAGGGGCAATCAGCCCCAGCATTTT
d_call: TRBD1; clone_size: .; j_call: TRBJ1-2; v_call: TRBV9; cdr3_aa: CASSVSRQGMNGYTF; cdr3_nt: TGTGCCAGCAGCGTCTCCCGACAGGGGATGAATGGCTACACCTTC
d_call: TRBD2; clone_size: .; j_call: TRBJ2-5; v_call: TRBV10-3; cdr3_aa: CAISEAEAGGRETQYF; cdr3_nt: TGTGCCATCAGTGAGGCCGAGGCGGGGGGGCGTGAGACCCAGTACTTC
d_call: TRBD1; clone_size: once; j_call: TRBJ1-5; v_call: TRBV7-9; cdr3_aa: CASSILGGQGKTSNQPQHF; cdr3_nt: TGTGCCAGCAGCATTTTAGGTGGACAGGGGAAAACTAGCAATCAGCCCCAGCATTTT
d_call: TRBD2; clone_size: .; j_call: TRBJ2-2; v_call: TRBV13; cdr3_aa: CASSLPPERGGTGELFF; cdr3_nt: TGTGCCAGCAGCTTACCCCCTGAGCGGGGGGGCACCGGGGAGCTGTTTTTT
d_call: .; clone_size: .; j_call: TRBJ1-5; v_call: TRBV7-6; cdr3_aa: CASSGRPNQPQHF; cdr3_nt: TGTGCCAGCAGCGGCCGCCCCAATCAGCCCCAGCATTTT
d_call: .; clone_size: .; j_call: TRBJ2-5; v_call: TRBV5-1; cdr3_aa: CASSRLDSTETQYF; cdr3_nt: TGCGCCAGCAGCAGACTGGACTCCACGGAGACCCAGTACTTC
d_call: TRBD2; clone_size: .; j_call: TRBJ2-2; v_call: TRBV5-1; cdr3_aa: CASSLTSGRINTGELFF; cdr3_nt: TGCGCCAGCAGCTTGACTAGCGGGCGGATAAACACCGGGGAGCTGTTTTTT
d_call: TRBD2; clone_size: .; j_call: TRBJ2-3; v_call: TRBV15; cdr3_aa: CATSGGLAGGADTQYF; cdr3_nt: TGTGCCACCAGCGGAGGACTAGCGGGGGGGGCAGATACGCAGTATTTT
d_call: TRBD1; clone_size: .; j_call: TRBJ1-1; v_call: TRBV11-1; cdr3_aa: CASSLQGATNTEAFF; cdr3_nt: TGTGCCAGCAGCTTACAGGGGGCCACGAACACTGAAGCTTTCTTT
d_call: .; clone_size: .; j_call: TRBJ1-4; v_call: TRBV2; cdr3_aa: CASSGGEGEKLFF; cdr3_nt: TGTGCCAGCAGTGGTGGGGAGGGTGAAAAACTGTTTTTT
d_call: .; clone_size: .; j_call: TRBJ1-6; v_call: TRBV6-5; cdr3_aa: CASSYGGGLGSPLHF; cdr3_nt: TGTGCCAGCAGTTACGGGGGGGGGCTCGGGTCACCCCTCCACTTT
d_call: .; clone_size: .; j_call: TRBJ1-5; v_call: TRBV5-4; cdr3_aa: CASSLGGSNQPQHF; cdr3_nt: TGTGCCAGCAGCTTGGGAGGGTCCAATCAGCCCCAGCATTTT
d_call: .; clone_size: .; j_call: TRBJ2-7; v_call: TRBV18; cdr3_aa: CASSPTSYEQYF; cdr3_nt: TGTGCCAGCTCCCCTACCTCCTACGAGCAGTACTTC
d_call: TRBD2; clone_size: .; j_call: TRBJ2-7; v_call: TRBV27; cdr3_aa: CASSPLAESSYEQYF; cdr3_nt: TGTGCCAGCAGTCCACTAGCGGAAAGCTCCTACGAGCAGTACTTC
d_call: .; clone_size: .; j_call: TRBJ2-3; v_call: TRBV28; cdr3_aa: CASIAGFYPDTQYF; cdr3_nt: TGTGCCAGCATTGCAGGGTTTTACCCAGATACGCAGTATTTT
d_call: .; clone_size: .; j_call: TRBJ2-1; v_call: TRBV4-1; cdr3_aa: CASGPRIYNEQFF; cdr3_nt: TGCGCCAGCGGCCCGAGAATTTACAATGAGCAGTTCTTC
d_call: .; clone_size: .; j_call: TRBJ1-6; v_call: TRBV28; cdr3_aa: CASSFIRPDNSPLHF; cdr3_nt: TGTGCCAGCAGTTTTATCAGGCCAGATAATTCACCCCTCCACTTT
d_call: TRBD1; clone_size: .; j_call: TRBJ2-5; v_call: TRBV28; cdr3_aa: CASTTTGNVYRETQYF; cdr3_nt: TGTGCCAGCACCACGACAGGGAACGTTTATCGAGAGACCCAGTACTTC
d_call: .; clone_size: .; j_call: TRBJ1-1; v_call: TRBV5-1; cdr3_aa: CASSLGPPGTEAFF; cdr3_nt: TGCGCCAGCAGCTTGGGCCCCCCGGGCACTGAAGCTTTCTTT
d_call: TRBD1; clone_size: once; j_call: TRBJ1-4; v_call: TRBV25-1; cdr3_aa: CASSDIPGQFNEKLFF; cdr3_nt: TGTGCCAGCAGTGACATCCCGGGACAGTTCAATGAAAAACTGTTTTTT
d_call: .; clone_size: .; j_call: TRBJ2-1; v_call: TRBV28; cdr3_aa: CASRHGGAHEQFF; cdr3_nt: TGTGCCAGCAGGCATGGTGGGGCGCACGAGCAGTTCTTC
d_call: .; clone_size: .; j_call: TRBJ1-2; v_call: TRBV19; cdr3_aa: CASSIRAVGAYGYTF; cdr3_nt: TGTGCCAGTAGTATCAGGGCAGTGGGTGCTTATGGCTACACCTTC
d_call: .; clone_size: .; j_call: TRBJ1-2; v_call: TRBV6-5; cdr3_aa: CASTQPGKGDYGYTF; cdr3_nt: TGTGCCAGCACTCAACCGGGGAAAGGTGACTATGGCTACACCTTC
d_call: TRBD1; clone_size: .; j_call: TRBJ1-3; v_call: TRBV18; cdr3_aa: CASSRLTGAYSGNTIYF; cdr3_nt: TGTGCCAGCTCACGACTGACAGGGGCGTACTCTGGAAACACCATATATTTT
d_call: .; clone_size: .; j_call: TRBJ1-5; v_call: TRBV27; cdr3_aa: CASSLLSNQPQHF; cdr3_nt: TGTGCCAGCTCCCTCCTAAGCAATCAGCCCCAGCATTTT
d_call: .; clone_size: .; j_call: TRBJ1-5; v_call: TRBV5-6; cdr3_aa: CASSSSGTPGLHF; cdr3_nt: TGTGCCAGCAGCTCGTCCGGGACACCGGGTTTGCATTTT
d_call: TRBD1; clone_size: .; j_call: TRBJ1-2; v_call: TRBV6-5; cdr3_aa: CASREGQSPTYGYTF; cdr3_nt: TGTGCCAGCAGGGAGGGACAGTCCCCCACCTATGGCTACACCTTC
d_call: TRBD1; clone_size: .; j_call: TRBJ1-1; v_call: TRBV30; cdr3_aa: CAWKGQGAGTEAFF; cdr3_nt: TGTGCCTGGAAAGGACAGGGGGCGGGGACTGAAGCTTTCTTT
d_call: TRBD1; clone_size: .; j_call: TRBJ1-4; v_call: TRBV12-5; cdr3_aa: CASGKTGGDEKLFF; cdr3_nt: TGTGCTAGTGGGAAGACAGGGGGCGATGAAAAACTGTTTTTT
d_call: .; clone_size: few; j_call: TRBJ1-1; v_call: TRBV18; cdr3_aa: CASSPPRVGEAFF; cdr3_nt: TGTGCCAGCTCACCCCCGCGAGTTGGTGAAGCTTTCTTT
d_call: .; clone_size: .; j_call: TRBJ2-2; v_call: TRBV28; cdr3_aa: CASRMEGFTGELFF; cdr3_nt: TGTGCCAGCAGGATGGAGGGGTTCACCGGGGAGCTGTTTTTT
d_call: TRBD1; clone_size: .; j_call: TRBJ1-5; v_call: TRBV2; cdr3_aa: CASSADRGPNSNQPQHF; cdr3_nt: TGTGCCAGCAGTGCGGACAGGGGACCGAATAGCAATCAGCCCCAGCATTTT
d_call: .; clone_size: .; j_call: TRBJ2-1; v_call: TRBV12-5; cdr3_aa: CASGLVVRGPAYNEQFF; cdr3_nt: TGTGCTAGTGGTTTGGTAGTGCGGGGCCCCGCTTACAATGAGCAGTTCTTC